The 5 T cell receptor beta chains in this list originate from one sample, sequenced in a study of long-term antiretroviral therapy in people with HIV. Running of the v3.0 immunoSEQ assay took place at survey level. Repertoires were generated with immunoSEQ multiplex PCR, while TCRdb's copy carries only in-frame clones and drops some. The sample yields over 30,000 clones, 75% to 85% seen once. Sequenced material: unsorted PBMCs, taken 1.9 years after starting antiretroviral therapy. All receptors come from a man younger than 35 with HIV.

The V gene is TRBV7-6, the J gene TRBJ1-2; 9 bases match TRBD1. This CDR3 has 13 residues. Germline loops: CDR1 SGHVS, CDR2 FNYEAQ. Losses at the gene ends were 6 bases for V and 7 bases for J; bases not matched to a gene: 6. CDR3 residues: CASRGTGMGGYTF. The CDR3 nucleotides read TGTGCCAGCAGAGGGACAGGGATGGGTGGCTACACCTTC. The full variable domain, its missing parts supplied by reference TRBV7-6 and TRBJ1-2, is GAGVSQSPRYKVTKRGQDVALRCDPISGHVSLYWYRQALGQGPEFLTYFNYEAQQDKSGLPNDRFSAERPEGSISTLTIQRTEQRDSAMYRCASRGTGMGGYTFGSGTRLTVV.

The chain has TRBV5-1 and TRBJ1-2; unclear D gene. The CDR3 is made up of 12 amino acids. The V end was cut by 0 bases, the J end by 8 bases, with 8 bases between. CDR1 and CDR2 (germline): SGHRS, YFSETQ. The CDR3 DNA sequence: TGCGCCAGCAGCTTGGGGCCGGTGGGCTACACCTTC. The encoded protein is CASSLGPVGYTF.

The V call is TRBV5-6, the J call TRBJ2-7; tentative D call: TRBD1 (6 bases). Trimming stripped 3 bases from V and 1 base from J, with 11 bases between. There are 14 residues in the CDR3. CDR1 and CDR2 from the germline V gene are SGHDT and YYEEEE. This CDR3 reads CASSYGTFSYEQYF. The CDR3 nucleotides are TGTGCCAGCAGCTACGGGACATTTTCCTACGAGCAGTACTTC.

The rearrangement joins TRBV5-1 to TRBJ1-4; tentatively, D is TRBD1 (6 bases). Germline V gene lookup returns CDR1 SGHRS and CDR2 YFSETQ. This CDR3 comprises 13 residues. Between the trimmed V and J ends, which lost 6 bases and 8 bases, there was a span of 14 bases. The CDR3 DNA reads TGCGCCAGCATGGAAAGGGGGGGAGAAAAACTGTTTTTT. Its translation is CASMERGGEKLFF.

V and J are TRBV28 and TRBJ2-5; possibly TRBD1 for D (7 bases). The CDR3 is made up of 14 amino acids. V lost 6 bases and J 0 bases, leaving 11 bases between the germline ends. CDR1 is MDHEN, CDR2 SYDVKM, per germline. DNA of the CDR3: TGTGCCAGCAGGGCGGGACAGTACCAAGAGACCCAGTACTTC. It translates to CASRAGQYQETQYF.